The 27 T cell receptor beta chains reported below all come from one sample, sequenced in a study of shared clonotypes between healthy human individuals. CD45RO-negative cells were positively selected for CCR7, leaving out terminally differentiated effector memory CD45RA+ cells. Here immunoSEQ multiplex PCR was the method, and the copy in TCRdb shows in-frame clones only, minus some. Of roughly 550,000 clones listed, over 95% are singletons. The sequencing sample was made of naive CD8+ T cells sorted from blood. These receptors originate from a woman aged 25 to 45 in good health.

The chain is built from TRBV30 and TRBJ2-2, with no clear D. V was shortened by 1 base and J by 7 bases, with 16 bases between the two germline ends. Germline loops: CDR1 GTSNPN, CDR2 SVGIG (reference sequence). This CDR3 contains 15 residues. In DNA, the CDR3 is TGTGCCTGGAGTGCTATTTTGGGGTCTTACGGGGAGCTGTTTTTT. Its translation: CAWSAILGSYGELFF.

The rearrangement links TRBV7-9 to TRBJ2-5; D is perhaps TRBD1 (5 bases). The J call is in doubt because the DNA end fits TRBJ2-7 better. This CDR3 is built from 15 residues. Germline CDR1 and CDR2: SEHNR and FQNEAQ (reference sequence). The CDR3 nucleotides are TGTGCCAGCAGCTTAGTAGGGGATTACTCCTACGAGCAGTACTTC. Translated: CASSLVGDYSYEQYF.

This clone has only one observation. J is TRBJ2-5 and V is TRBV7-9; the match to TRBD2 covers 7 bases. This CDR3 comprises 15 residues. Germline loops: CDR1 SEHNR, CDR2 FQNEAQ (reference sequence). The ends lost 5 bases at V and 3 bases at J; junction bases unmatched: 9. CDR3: CASSPSGIFKETQYF. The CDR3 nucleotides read TGTGCCAGCAGCCCTAGCGGAATATTTAAAGAGACCCAGTACTTC.

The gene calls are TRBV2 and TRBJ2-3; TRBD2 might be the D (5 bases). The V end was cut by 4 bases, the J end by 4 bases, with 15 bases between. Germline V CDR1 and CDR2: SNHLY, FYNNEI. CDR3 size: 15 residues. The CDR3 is CASSVTNLGADTQYF. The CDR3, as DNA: TGTGCCAGCAGTGTTACTAACCTCGGGGCAGATACGCAGTATTTT.

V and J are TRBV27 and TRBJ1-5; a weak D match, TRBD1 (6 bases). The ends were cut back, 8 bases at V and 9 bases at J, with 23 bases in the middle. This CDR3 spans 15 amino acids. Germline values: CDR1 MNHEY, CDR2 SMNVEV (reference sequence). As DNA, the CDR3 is TGTGCCAGCTCCCCGGGGAAGGGGGGATCATGGCCCCAGCATTTT. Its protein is CASSPGKGGSWPQHF.

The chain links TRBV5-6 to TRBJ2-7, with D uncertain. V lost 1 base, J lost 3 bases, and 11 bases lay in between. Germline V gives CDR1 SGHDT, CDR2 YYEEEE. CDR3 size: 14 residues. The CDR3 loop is CASSLTPRDYEQYF. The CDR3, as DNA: TGTGCCAGCAGCTTGACCCCCCGAGACTACGAGCAGTACTTC. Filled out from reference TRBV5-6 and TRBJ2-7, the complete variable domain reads DAGVTQSPTHLIKTRGQQVTLRCSPKSGHDTVSWYQQALGQGPQFIFQYYEEEERQRGNFPDRFSGHQFPNYSSELNVNALLLGDSALYLCASSLTPRDYEQYFGPGTRLTVT.

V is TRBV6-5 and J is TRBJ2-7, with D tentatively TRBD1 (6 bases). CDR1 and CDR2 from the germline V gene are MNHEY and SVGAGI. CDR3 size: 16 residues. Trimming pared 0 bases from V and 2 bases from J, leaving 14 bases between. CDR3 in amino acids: CASSYSTGSVAYEQYF. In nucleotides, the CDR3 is TGTGCCAGCAGTTACTCGACAGGTTCCGTGGCCTACGAGCAGTACTTC.

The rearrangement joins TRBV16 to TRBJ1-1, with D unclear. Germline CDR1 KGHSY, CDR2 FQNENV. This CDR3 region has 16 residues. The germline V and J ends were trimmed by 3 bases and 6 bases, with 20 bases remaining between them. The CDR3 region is CASSQGRAKMGPEAFF. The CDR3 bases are TGTGCCAGCAGCCAGGGGAGGGCGAAGATGGGCCCTGAAGCTTTCTTT. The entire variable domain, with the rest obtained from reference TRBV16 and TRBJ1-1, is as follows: GEEVAQTPKHLVRGEGQKAKLYCAPIKGHSYVFWYQQVLKNEFKFLISFQNENVFDETGMPKERFSAKCLPNSPCSLEIQATKLEDSAVYFCASSQGRAKMGPEAFFGQGTRLTVV.

The CDR3 spells CASSYTIDYEQYF. CDR3 bases: TGTGCCAGCAGTTACACAATAGACTACGAGCAGTACTTC. The chain joins TRBV6-5 to TRBJ2-5; D is undetermined. The J call may be wrong; the DNA end is better matched by TRBJ2-7. The CDR3 has 13 residues. Germline lookup yields CDR1 MNHEY and CDR2 SVGAGI.

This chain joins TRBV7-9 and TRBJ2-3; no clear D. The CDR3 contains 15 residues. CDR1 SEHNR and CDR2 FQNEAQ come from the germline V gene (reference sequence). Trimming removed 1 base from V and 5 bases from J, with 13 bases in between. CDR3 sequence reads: CASSLGPATLDTQYF. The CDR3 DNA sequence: TGTGCCAGCAGCTTAGGTCCAGCCACGTTAGATACGCAGTATTTT.

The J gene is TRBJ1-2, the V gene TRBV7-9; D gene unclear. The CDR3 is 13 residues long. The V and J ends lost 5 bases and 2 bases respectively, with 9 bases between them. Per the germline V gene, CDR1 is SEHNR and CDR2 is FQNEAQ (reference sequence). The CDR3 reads CASSTHPNYGYTF. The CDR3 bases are TGTGCCAGCAGCACACACCCGAACTATGGCTACACCTTC.

As DNA, the CDR3 is TGTGCCAGCAGCTTAGGAGCGGGAGGGTACAATGAGCAGTTCTTC. Translation gives CASSLGAGGYNEQFF. The V call is TRBV7-9, the J call TRBJ2-1; TRBD2 agrees at 10 bases. The J segment lost 4 bases and the V segment lost 1 base, leaving 1 base of the junction unmatched. In germline, CDR1 is SEHNR, CDR2 FQNEAQ (reference sequence). This CDR3 is built from 15 residues.

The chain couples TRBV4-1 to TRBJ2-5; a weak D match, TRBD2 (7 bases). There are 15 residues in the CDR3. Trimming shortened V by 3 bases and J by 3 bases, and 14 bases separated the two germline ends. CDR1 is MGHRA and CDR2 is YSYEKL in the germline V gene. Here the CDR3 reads CASSHPVGGEETQYF. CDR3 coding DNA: TGCGCCAGCAGCCACCCAGTAGGGGGGGAAGAGACCCAGTACTTC.

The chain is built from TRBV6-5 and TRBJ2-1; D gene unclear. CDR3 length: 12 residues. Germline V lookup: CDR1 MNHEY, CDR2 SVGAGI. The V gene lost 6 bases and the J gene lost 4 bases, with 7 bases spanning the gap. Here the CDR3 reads CASSPMYNEQFF. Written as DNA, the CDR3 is TGTGCCAGCAGCCCCATGTACAATGAGCAGTTCTTC.

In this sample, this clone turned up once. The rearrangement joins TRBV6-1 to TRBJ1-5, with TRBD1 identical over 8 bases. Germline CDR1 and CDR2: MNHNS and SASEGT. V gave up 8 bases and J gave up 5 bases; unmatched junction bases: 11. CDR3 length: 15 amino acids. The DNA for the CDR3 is TGTGCCAGCCGACAGGGGCTATCCCGGGATCAGCCCCAGCATTTT. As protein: CASRQGLSRDQPQHF.

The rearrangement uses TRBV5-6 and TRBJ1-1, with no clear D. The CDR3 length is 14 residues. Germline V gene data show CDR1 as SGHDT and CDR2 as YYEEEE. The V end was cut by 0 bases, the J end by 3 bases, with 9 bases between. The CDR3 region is CASSLEHRYTEAFF. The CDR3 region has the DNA TGTGCCAGCAGCTTGGAGCACAGATACACTGAAGCTTTCTTT.

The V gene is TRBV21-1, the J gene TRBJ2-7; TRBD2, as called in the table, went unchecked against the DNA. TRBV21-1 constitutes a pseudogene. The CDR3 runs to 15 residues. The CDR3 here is CASSARTRNDYEQYF. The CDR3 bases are TGTGCCAGCAGCGCACGGACTAGAAACGACTACGAGCAGTACTTC.

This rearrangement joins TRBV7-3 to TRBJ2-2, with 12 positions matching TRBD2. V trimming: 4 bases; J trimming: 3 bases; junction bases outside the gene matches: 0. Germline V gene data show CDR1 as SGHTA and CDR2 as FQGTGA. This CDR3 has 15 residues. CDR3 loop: CASSSSGRDTGELFF. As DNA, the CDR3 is TGTGCCAGCAGCTCTAGCGGGAGGGACACCGGGGAGCTGTTTTTT. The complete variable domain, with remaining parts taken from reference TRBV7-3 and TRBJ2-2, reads GAGVSQTPSNKVTEKGKYVELRCDPISGHTALYWYRQSLGQGPEFLIYFQGTGAADDSGLPNDRFFAVRPEGSVSTLKIQRTERGDSAVYLCASSSSGRDTGELFFGEGSRLTVL.

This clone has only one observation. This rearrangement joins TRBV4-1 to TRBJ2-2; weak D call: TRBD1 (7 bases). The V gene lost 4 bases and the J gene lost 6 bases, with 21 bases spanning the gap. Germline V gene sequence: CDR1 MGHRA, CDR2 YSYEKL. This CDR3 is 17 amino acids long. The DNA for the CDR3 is TGCGCCAGCAGCCGCGGGGACAGCTACGTTTTCGCCGGGGAGCTGTTTTTT. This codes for CASSRGDSYVFAGELFF.

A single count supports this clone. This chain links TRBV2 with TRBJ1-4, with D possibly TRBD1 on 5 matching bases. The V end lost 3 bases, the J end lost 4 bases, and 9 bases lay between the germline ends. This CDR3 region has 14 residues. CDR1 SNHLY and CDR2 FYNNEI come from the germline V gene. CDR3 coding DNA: TGTGCCAGCAGTGATGAGGGGATTAATGAAAAACTGTTTTTT. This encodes CASSDEGINEKLFF. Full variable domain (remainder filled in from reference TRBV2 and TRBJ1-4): EPEVTQTPSHQVTQMGQEVILRCVPISNHLYFYWYRQILGQKVEFLVSFYNNEISEKSEIFDDQFSVERPDGSNFTLKIRSTKLEDSAMYFCASSDEGINEKLFFGSGTQLSVL.

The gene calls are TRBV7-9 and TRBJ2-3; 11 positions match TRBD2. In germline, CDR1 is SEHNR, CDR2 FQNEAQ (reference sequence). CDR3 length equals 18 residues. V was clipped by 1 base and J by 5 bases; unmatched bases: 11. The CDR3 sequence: CASSLVVRLAGGEDTQYF. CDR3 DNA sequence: TGTGCCAGCAGCTTAGTTGTTAGGCTAGCGGGAGGCGAAGATACGCAGTATTTT.

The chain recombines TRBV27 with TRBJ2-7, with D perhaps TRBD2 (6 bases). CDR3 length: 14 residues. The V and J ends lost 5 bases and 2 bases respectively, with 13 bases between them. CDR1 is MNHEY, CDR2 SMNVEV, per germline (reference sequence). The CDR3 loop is CASSEMGTPYEQYF. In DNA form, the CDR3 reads TGTGCCAGCAGTGAAATGGGGACTCCCTACGAGCAGTACTTC.

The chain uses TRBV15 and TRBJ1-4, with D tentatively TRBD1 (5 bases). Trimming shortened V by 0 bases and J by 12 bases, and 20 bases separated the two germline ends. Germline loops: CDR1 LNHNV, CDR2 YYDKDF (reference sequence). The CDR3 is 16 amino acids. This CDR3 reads CATSRDSPATGEELFF. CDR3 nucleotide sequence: TGTGCCACCAGCAGAGATAGCCCGGCTACAGGCGAAGAACTGTTTTTT.

The DNA for the CDR3 is TGTGCCAGCAGCCAGGGGGGAGGGCCCACTGAAGCTTTCTTT. Amino acid sequence: CASSQGGGPTEAFF. This chain uses TRBV9 with TRBJ1-1, with 7 bases aligning to TRBD1. V was pared by 4 bases and J by 4 bases, with 7 bases of the junction left unmatched. Germline loops: CDR1 SGDLS, CDR2 YYNGEE. The CDR3 extends over 14 amino acids.

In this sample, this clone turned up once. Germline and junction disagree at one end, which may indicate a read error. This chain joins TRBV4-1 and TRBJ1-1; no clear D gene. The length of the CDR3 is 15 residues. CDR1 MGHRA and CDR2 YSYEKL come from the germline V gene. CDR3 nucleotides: TGCGCCAGCACCCAAGACGGAAGATCGGGCACTGAAGCTTTCTTT. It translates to CASTQDGRSGTEAFF.

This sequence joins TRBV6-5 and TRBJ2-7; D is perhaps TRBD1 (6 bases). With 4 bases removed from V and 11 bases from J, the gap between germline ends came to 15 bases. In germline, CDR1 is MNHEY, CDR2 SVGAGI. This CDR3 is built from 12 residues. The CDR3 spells CASSSGHPGEYF. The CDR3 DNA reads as TGTGCCAGCAGTTCGGGACACCCAGGGGAGTACTTC.

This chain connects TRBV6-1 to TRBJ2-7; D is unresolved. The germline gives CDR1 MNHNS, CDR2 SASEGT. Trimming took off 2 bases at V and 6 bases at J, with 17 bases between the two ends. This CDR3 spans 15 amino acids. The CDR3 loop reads CASSESAAVYGEQYF. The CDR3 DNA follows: TGTGCCAGCAGTGAATCCGCGGCGGTCTACGGCGAGCAGTACTTC.